These T cell receptor beta chains were read from a single sample in a study of CD8 T cells in ankylosing spondylitis. MiXCR, run by TCRdb on the 5' RACE reads, gives a single entry per CDR3 protein. The table shows about 160,000 distinct CDR3 sequences, with 18% occurring only once. The sequenced material came from blood, either unsorted or a sorted T cell fraction (not recorded which). Receptors were obtained from a male donor with ankylosing spondylitis or in good health (not recorded which). The CDR3 runs from the conserved cysteine through the conserved F or W.

v_call: TRBV29-1; j_call: TRBJ2-6; cdr3_aa: CSVQGGSGANVLTF
v_call: TRBV28; j_call: TRBJ2-7; cdr3_aa: CASSPFGAGSYEQYF
v_call: TRBV5-1; j_call: TRBJ1-1; cdr3_aa: CASSGGTGGTEAFF
v_call: TRBV11-2; j_call: TRBJ2-1; cdr3_aa: CASSTSTRTSGEQFF
v_call: TRBV4-1; j_call: TRBJ1-6; cdr3_aa: CASSQPRAGIYNSPLHF
v_call: TRBV12-3/TRBV12-4; j_call: TRBJ2-2; cdr3_aa: CASSPWSGGELFF
v_call: TRBV15; j_call: TRBJ1-2; cdr3_aa: CATSISAGQNYGYTF
v_call: TRBV3-1; j_call: TRBJ1-5; cdr3_aa: CASSQDGGLSNQPQHF
v_call: TRBV28; j_call: TRBJ2-2; cdr3_aa: CATSTGELFF
v_call: TRBV29-1; j_call: TRBJ2-7; cdr3_aa: CSVVRDRVNEQYF
v_call: TRBV4-1; j_call: TRBJ1-3; cdr3_aa: CASSQDRYPNSGNTIYF
v_call: TRBV14; j_call: TRBJ2-7; cdr3_aa: CASSQGLAGSEQYF
v_call: TRBV6-4; j_call: TRBJ1-5; cdr3_aa: CASSPESGNQPQHF
v_call: TRBV5-1; j_call: TRBJ1-4; cdr3_aa: CASSVQGLSEKLFF
v_call: TRBV4-1; j_call: TRBJ2-3; cdr3_aa: CASSQLLAGTDTQYF
v_call: TRBV30; j_call: TRBJ2-3; cdr3_aa: CAWSVGMSGTDTQYF
v_call: TRBV5-1; j_call: TRBJ2-1; cdr3_aa: CASSLGLVYEQFF
v_call: TRBV24-1; j_call: TRBJ2-5; cdr3_aa: CATSDLRGGLETQYF
v_call: TRBV20-1; j_call: TRBJ1-1; cdr3_aa: CSAREHFNTEAFF
v_call: TRBV4-1; j_call: TRBJ1-4; cdr3_aa: CASSQEGDRPAKLFF
v_call: TRBV5-1; j_call: TRBJ2-3; cdr3_aa: CASSWTGVGTDTQYF
v_call: TRBV7-9; j_call: TRBJ1-1; cdr3_aa: CASSLGPLGAFF